Sequencing of this TCR beta chain was carried out in a study of T-cell reconstitution after alpha-beta-depleted transplantation in children. TCRbeta library preparation incorporated unique molecular identifiers. Via MiXCR, TCRdb re-called the PCR reads, giving one row per CDR3 protein. The sample records 150,000 to 250,000 distinct CDR3 sequences, 6.3% being singletons. This clonotype showed up many times. Its antigen is unknown. Notes on the study in general: Approximately two months post-transplant, alpha-beta T cells reportedly originated from several hundred expanded graft clones.

The V and J ends lost 1 base and 3 bases respectively, with 19 bases between them. The germline V gene encodes CDR1 SGHAT and CDR2 FQDESV (reference sequence). The CDR3 is 18 amino acids. This sequence originates from a girl under two years old with combined immunodeficiency, due to receive a stem cell transplant. The chain uses TRBV11-1 and TRBJ2-1; D is possibly TRBD2 (6 bases). Sequenced material: PBMCs, taken before TCRalphabeta/CD19-depleted stem cell transplant. The CDR3 DNA follows: TGTGCCAGCAGCTTAGGCCCGGTACCGGGAGTTGACTACAATGAGCAGTTCTTC. The encoded protein is CASSLGPVPGVDYNEQFF.